One and the same sample provided the 24 T cell receptor beta chains below, sequenced in a study of regulatory T cells in long-lasting Graves disease. Libraries of TCR beta came from iRepertoire HTBI primers plus Arm-PCR of CDR3 regions. TCRdb ran MiXCR on the multiplex PCR reads and lists one entry per CDR3 protein. The sample carries over 300,000 distinct CDR3 sequences, less than 20% recorded once. Specified time point: persistent/refractory GD, antithyroid drugs over 5 years with positive TRAb. Isolated PBMC RNA provided the starting material for the TCR library. Sequenced here: peripheral blood mononuclear cells (PBMCs), sampled when the disease was refractory, from a patient treated with antithyroid drugs. These receptors were collected from a female donor with Graves disease.

This clonotype was seen repeatedly, ten times or more. The chain employs TRBV28 and TRBJ1-5; 7 bases align to TRBD1. CDR3 length: 14 amino acids. Trimming took 5 bases from V and 6 from J; bases not matched to a gene: 7. CDR1 MDHEN and CDR2 SYDVKM come from the germline V gene. The CDR3 coding sequence is TGTGCCAGCAGTCCCGGGGCAGGGGGTCAGCCCCAGCATTTT. Translation gives CASSPGAGGQPQHF.

This chain links TRBV3-1 with TRBJ2-2, with a possible D match to TRBD2 (5 bases). V lost 3 bases to trimming and J lost 7 bases, with 9 bases between them. The CDR3 extends over 13 amino acids. Germline CDR1 LGHDT, CDR2 YNNKEL (reference sequence). The CDR3 nucleotides read TGTGCCAGCAGCCACGGCCGGGGCGGGGAGCTGTTTTTT. It yields the protein CASSHGRGGELFF.

The genes are TRBV20-1 and TRBJ1-1; D uncertain. The V and J ends lost 6 bases and 10 bases respectively, with 18 bases between them. Germline values: CDR1 DFQATT, CDR2 SNEGSKA (reference sequence). The CDR3 runs to 12 residues. For the CDR3, the DNA is TGCAGTGCCCCAGCGTTCGCCCTAGGAGCTTTCTTT. Its protein product is CSAPAFALGAFF.

The rearrangement links TRBV7-3 to TRBJ2-4; TRBD1 matches 7 bases. V dropped 4 bases and J dropped 2; count of bases not matched to a gene: 11. This CDR3 is built from 17 residues. Germline CDR1 SGHTA, CDR2 FQGTGA. The CDR3 nucleotides read TGTGCCAGCAGCTCCCCTCGACAGGGCTCTACCAAAAACATTCAGTACTTC. Encoded protein: CASSSPRQGSTKNIQYF.

This clonotype was detected only a few times. The chain has TRBV20-1 and TRBJ2-5; D may match TRBD1 or TRBD2 (7 bases each). The CDR3 is 14 residues long. The germline V gene encodes CDR1 DFQATT and CDR2 SNEGSKA (reference sequence). V lost 6 bases and J lost 4, with 18 bases in between. This CDR3 is CSAPSQGRVETQYF. The CDR3 DNA reads TGCAGTGCGCCGTCACAGGGGAGGGTAGAGACCCAGTACTTC.

There are many counts of this clonotype. V is TRBV29-1 and J is TRBJ2-7, with D possibly called TRBD1 or TRBD2 (9 bases each). V was cut by 6 bases and J by 2 bases, with 20 bases left in between. Germline CDR1 SQVTM, CDR2 ANQGSEA. This CDR3 is 15 amino acids long. In DNA form, the CDR3 reads TGCAGCGTCAGAGCGGGGGGACAGGGACCCTACGAGCAGTACTTC. This codes for CSVRAGGQGPYEQYF.

The chain joins TRBV19 to TRBJ1-1; D remains ambiguous. Germline V gene lookup returns CDR1 LNHDA and CDR2 SQIVND (reference sequence). V gave up 3 bases and J gave up 3 bases, with 17 bases separating them. The CDR3 consists of 16 residues. The CDR3 sequence is CASSMSPGRADTEAFF. DNA of the CDR3: TGTGCCAGTAGTATGTCTCCGGGAAGGGCGGACACTGAAGCTTTCTTT.

This chain connects TRBV6-5 to TRBJ2-5, with TRBD2 matching over 8 bases. The J call may be mistaken, given a closer DNA end match to TRBJ2-4. Germline V gives CDR1 MNHEY, CDR2 SVGAGI. The CDR3 runs to 14 residues. Written as DNA, the CDR3 is TGTGCCAGCAGTTACAGCGGGGGAGGTGGCATTCAGTACTTC. Its protein product is CASSYSGGGGIQYF.

Here the CDR3 DNA reads TGTGCCAGCAGCGTAGTTAGGACAGGGGGACACGAGCAGTACTTC. Protein: CASSVVRTGGHEQYF. This chain joins TRBV9 and TRBJ2-7; 10 bases match TRBD1. Germline values: CDR1 SGDLS, CDR2 YYNGEE. Germline trimming cut 0 bases from V and 5 bases from J; bases unmatched to any gene: 5. This CDR3 spans 15 amino acids.

J is TRBJ1-1 and V is TRBV20-1; D not resolved. The length of the CDR3 is 14 residues. Trimming removed 0 bases from V and 4 bases from J, with 12 bases in between. Germline V gives CDR1 DFQATT, CDR2 SNEGSKA (reference sequence). The CDR3 nucleotides are TGCAGTGCTAGAGAATCTTTCTTTATCACTGAAGCTTTCTTT. Amino acids: CSARESFFITEAFF.

This chain joins TRBV7-9 and TRBJ1-4; D is uncertain. The length of the CDR3 is 15 residues. The germline V gene encodes CDR1 SEHNR and CDR2 FQNEAQ (reference sequence). V was cut by 5 bases and J by 7 bases, with 17 bases left in between. Written as DNA, the CDR3 is TGTGCCAGCAGCCAAGATGGACTGAGACGTGAAAAACTGTTTTTT. Protein: CASSQDGLRREKLFF.

This clonotype was observed a few times. CDR3 DNA sequence: TGCAGTGCTAGAGCGCAGGGGGCGCGATCGAACACTGAAGCTTTCTTT. Amino acids: CSARAQGARSNTEAFF. The chain couples TRBV20-1 to TRBJ1-1, with 8 positions matching TRBD1. The CDR3 covers 16 residues. CDR1 DFQATT and CDR2 SNEGSKA come from the germline V gene (reference sequence). After removal of 1 base from V and 1 base from J, the junction contained 8 bases not matched to a gene.

Note on this clonotype: It differs at one base from a far larger clone, so likely a read error. The CDR3 DNA is TGTGCCAGCAGCATCCGGCTTAGGGAGCGGGAGACCCAGTACTTC. Residues: CASSIRLRERETQYF. This chain links TRBV11-2 with TRBJ2-5, with a possible D match to TRBD2 (5 bases). Germline V gene lookup returns CDR1 SGHAT and CDR2 FQNNGV. Trimming shortened V by 5 bases and J by 5 bases, and 18 bases separated the two germline ends. This CDR3 is 15 amino acids long.

A remark on this clonotype: It may be a read error: a sequence one base away is much more abundant. This chain uses TRBV28 with TRBJ1-2, with D possibly TRBD1 on 6 matching bases. This CDR3 is 12 amino acids long. The germline CDR1 and CDR2 sequences are MDHEN and SYDVKM. V was shortened by 11 bases and J by 5 bases, with 15 bases between the two germline ends. The CDR3 DNA reads as TGTGCCGGTCATCCACAGGGATATGGCTACACCTTC. Amino acid sequence: CAGHPQGYGYTF.

This clonotype came up many times. This chain uses TRBV5-6 with TRBJ2-7; maybe TRBD1 (5 bases). In germline, CDR1 is SGHDT, CDR2 YYEEEE. The CDR3 length is 13 residues. V lost 1 base, J lost 5 bases, and 10 bases lay in between. As DNA, the CDR3 is TGTGCCAGCAGCTTGTCAGGGTCCCACGAGCAGTACTTC. Its protein product is CASSLSGSHEQYF.

This clonotype was seen ten or more times. V is TRBV6-2 or TRBV6-3 and J is TRBJ2-7; 7 bases match TRBD2. The CDR3 length is 17 residues. CDR1 MNHEY and CDR2 SVGEGT come from the germline V gene. V lost 5 bases, J lost 3 bases, and 16 bases stayed unmatched. CDR3 amino acids: CASSHLGSGKGSYEQYF. In DNA form, the CDR3 reads TGTGCCAGCAGTCACCTAGGGAGCGGGAAGGGGAGCTACGAGCAGTACTTC.

Concerning this clonotype: A read error may produce the germline difference seen at one junction end. This rearrangement joins TRBV5-1 to TRBJ2-7; 8 nucleotides agree with TRBD2. Germline assignment: CDR1 SGHRS and CDR2 YFSETQ. This CDR3 is 14 amino acids long. The CDR3, as DNA: TGCACCAGCAGCTTCGTGGGACTAGAGGACGAGCAGTACTTC. Its translation is CTSSFVGLEDEQYF.

This clonotype was seen at least ten times. The chain employs TRBV2 and TRBJ2-7; 8 nucleotides match TRBD1. There are 17 residues in the CDR3. The germline gives CDR1 SNHLY, CDR2 FYNNEI. Losses at the gene ends were 8 bases for V and 0 bases for J; bases not matched to a gene: 15. The CDR3 DNA reads as TGTGCCAGCCGACGTCCCGGGACAGGTAGTGGCTCCTACGAGCAGTACTTC. This translates into CASRRPGTGSGSYEQYF.

This clonotype has more than one count but fewer than ten. The J gene is TRBJ2-7, the V gene TRBV9; possible D gene TRBD1, 6 bases. Trimming took 3 bases from V and 5 from J, leaving 15 bases between them. The CDR3 has 14 amino acids. In germline, CDR1 is SGDLS, CDR2 YYNGEE. CDR3 nucleotide sequence: TGTGCCAGCAGCGACCCCACAGGGTTCCACGAGCAGTACTTC. The encoded protein is CASSDPTGFHEQYF.

In this sample, this clonotype turned up many times. The V and J genes are TRBV6-2 or TRBV6-3 and TRBJ2-5; D possibly corresponds to TRBD2 (7 bases). Trimming removed 6 bases at V and 3 bases at J, with 17 bases between. Germline V CDR1 and CDR2: MNHEY, SVGEGT. The CDR3 totals 15 residues. The CDR3 region is CASRGGGGGEETQYF. The CDR3 DNA reads as TGTGCCAGCAGGGGTGGAGGGGGGGGAGAAGAGACCCAGTACTTC.

This clonotype was observed many times. The chain uses TRBV2 and TRBJ1-5; D gene ambiguous. The CDR3 loop spans 12 amino acids. Germline-derived CDR1 and CDR2 are SNHLY and FYNNEI. The germline V and J ends were trimmed by 7 bases and 7 bases, with 11 bases remaining between them. CDR3 DNA: TGTGCCAGCAATACGTTCCGGCAGCCCCAGCATTTT. Translation: CASNTFRQPQHF.

This clonotype was observed once. Sequence at one end of the junction differs from germline and may be a read error. J is TRBJ2-5 and V is TRBV7-9, with 8 bases fitting TRBD1. The CDR3 is 16 amino acids. Germline V lookup: CDR1 SEHNR, CDR2 FQNEAQ (reference sequence). The CDR3: CAGSLQQDRDQETQYF. CDR3 coding DNA: TGTGCCGGCAGCTTACAGCAGGACAGGGACCAAGAGACCCAGTACTTC.

V usage is TRBV7-8 and J usage is TRBJ2-1; possible D gene TRBD1, 5 bases. The CDR3 length is 14 residues. With 2 bases removed from V and 3 bases from J, the gap between germline ends came to 8 bases. Germline CDR1 is SGHVS and CDR2 is FQNEAQ. For the CDR3, the DNA is TGTGCCAGCAGCTTACCAGGGCGCTACAATGAGCAGTTCTTC. Translating gives CASSLPGRYNEQFF. The full variable domain, its missing parts supplied by reference TRBV7-8 and TRBJ2-1, is GAGVSQSPRYKVAKRGQDVALRCDPISGHVSLFWYQQALGQGPEFLTYFQNEAQLDKSGLPSDRFFAERPEGSVSTLKIQRTQQEDSAVYLCASSLPGRYNEQFFGPGTRLTVL.

This clonotype was observed many times. The chain couples TRBV2 to TRBJ2-5; no definite D call. Trimming removed 8 bases from V and 5 bases from J, with 15 bases in between. Germline-derived CDR1 and CDR2 are SNHLY and FYNNEI. The CDR3 loop spans 13 amino acids. The DNA for the CDR3 is TGTGCCAGCCATCGCGGCCCTGGGGAGACCCAGTACTTC. It yields the protein CASHRGPGETQYF.